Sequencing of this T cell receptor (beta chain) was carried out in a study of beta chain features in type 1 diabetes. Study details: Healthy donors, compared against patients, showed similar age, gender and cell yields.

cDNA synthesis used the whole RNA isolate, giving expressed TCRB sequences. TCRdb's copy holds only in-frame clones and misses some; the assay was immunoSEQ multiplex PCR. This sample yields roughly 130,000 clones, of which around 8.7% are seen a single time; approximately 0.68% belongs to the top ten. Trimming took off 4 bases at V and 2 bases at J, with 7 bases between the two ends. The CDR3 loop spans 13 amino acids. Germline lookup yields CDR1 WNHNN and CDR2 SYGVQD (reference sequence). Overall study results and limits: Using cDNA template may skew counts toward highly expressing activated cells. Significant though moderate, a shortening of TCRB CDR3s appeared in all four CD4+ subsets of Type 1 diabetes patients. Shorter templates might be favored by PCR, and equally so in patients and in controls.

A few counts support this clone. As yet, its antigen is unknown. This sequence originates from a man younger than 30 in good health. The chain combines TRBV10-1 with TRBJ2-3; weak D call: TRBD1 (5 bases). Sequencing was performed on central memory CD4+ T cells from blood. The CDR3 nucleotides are TGCGCCAGCAGTGTGACAGTCACAGATACGCAGTATTTT. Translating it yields CASSVTVTDTQYF.